These T cell receptor beta chains were read from a single sample in a study of blood T cell repertoires in COVID-19. Method: immunoSEQ multiplex PCR; TCRdb's copy keeps in-frame clones and lacks some. There are around 320,000 clones in the sample; roughly 90% occur only once, and approximately 2% lies in the top ten. Specimen: peripheral blood. The source of these receptors is a young man with active or convalescent COVID-19. CDR3s include the opening cysteine and the closing phenylalanine or tryptophan. D genes are given only for firm matches. Clone size is given for some rows only: seen once, a few or many times, or a class if the clone is expanded.

v_gene	j_gene	abundance	d_gene	CDR3nt	CDR3aa
TRBV24-1	TRBJ2-1	NA	NA	TGTGCCACCAGTGATTTAGAGGCGGATGAGCAGTTCTTC	CATSDLEADEQFF
TRBV5-4	TRBJ2-5	NA	NA	TGTGCCAGCAGTTACGGACTTTTTCTCCAAGAGACCCAGTACTTC	CASSYGLFLQETQYF
TRBV5-1	TRBJ2-7	NA	TRBD1	TGCGCCAGCAGCCAATACAGGGGGCAAGGCGAGCAGTACTTC	CASSQYRGQGEQYF
TRBV10-3	TRBJ1-2	NA	NA	TGTGCCATCAGTGGATTACAGGGCTATGGCTACACCTTC	CAISGLQGYGYTF
TRBV7-8	TRBJ1-6	NA	NA	TGTGCCAGCAGCTTAGCAGGGGGGGACGGATCACCCCTCCACTTT	CASSLAGGDGSPLHF
TRBV10-3	TRBJ2-7	NA	TRBD2	TGTGCCATCACCGCCGGGGGGGGCGCGGGCTACGAGCAGTACTTC	CAITAGGGAGYEQYF
TRBV7-7	TRBJ2-7	once	TRBD2	TGTGCCAGCAGTCTAAGCGGGGGGGACTACGAGCAGTACTTC	CASSLSGGDYEQYF
TRBV5-1	TRBJ2-5	NA	TRBD1	TGCGCCAGCAGCTTACAGGGGCCGGCCCTGGAGACCCAGTACTTC	CASSLQGPALETQYF
TRBV9	TRBJ2-1	NA	TRBD2	TGTGCCAGCAACAAGCAGGCTAGCGGGTACAATGAGCAGTTCTTC	CASNKQASGYNEQFF
TRBV5-1	TRBJ1-1	NA	NA	TGCGCCAGCAGCGAACAGGGGAACACTGAAGCTTTCTTT	CASSEQGNTEAFF
TRBV7-2	TRBJ1-2	NA	TRBD1	TGTGCCAGCAGCCGGACGAGTGGGACAGGGGGTTACACCTTC	CASSRTSGTGGYTF
TRBV19	TRBJ2-7	few	TRBD1	TGTGCCAGTAGTATTGACAGGGGCCCCTACGAGCAGTACTTC	CASSIDRGPYEQYF
TRBV25-1	TRBJ1-1	NA	NA	TGTGCCAGCAGTCATCCGGGGAAGAACACTGAAGCTTTCTTT	CASSHPGKNTEAFF
TRBV4-3	TRBJ1-1	once	NA	TGCGCCAGCAGCCAAGGACAGAACACTGAAGCTTTCTTT	CASSQGQNTEAFF
TRBV5-5	TRBJ2-2	once	NA	TGTGCCAGCAGCTCCGGGACTGGGGTATCCGGGGAGCTGTTTTTT	CASSSGTGVSGELFF
TRBV18	TRBJ1-3	NA	NA	TGTGCCAGCTCACCTGGACTAACAGGAAACACCATATATTTT	CASSPGLTGNTIYF
TRBV9	TRBJ1-1	NA	NA	TGTGCCAGCAGCGTAGACGCAGGGAACACTGAAGCTTTCTTT	CASSVDAGNTEAFF
TRBV6-2/TRBV6-3	TRBJ2-6	few	NA	TGTGCCAGCAGTTACCGCTATTCAAGCTGGTCCCTCGGGGCCAACGTCCTGACTTTC	CASSYRYSSWSLGANVLTF
TRBV24-1	TRBJ2-7	once	TRBD1	TGTGCCACCAGTGATTTCCCCGCTAGGGGCCAGGGGGCGGGCTACGAGCAGTACTTC	CATSDFPARGQGAGYEQYF
TRBV7-2	TRBJ2-7	NA	NA	TGTGCCAGCAGCTTAGGGGCCGGGATTCAGTCCTACGAGCAGTACTTC	CASSLGAGIQSYEQYF
TRBV13	TRBJ2-5	NA	NA	TGTGCCAGCAGCCTCCGGGGGACCCAGTACTTC	CASSLRGTQYF
TRBV10-3	TRBJ2-3	NA	NA	TGTGCCATCGGCAGACTAGGGGACACAGATACGCAGTATTTT	CAIGRLGDTDTQYF
TRBV11-2	TRBJ1-3	few	NA	TGTGCCAGCAGCCCCTCGCAGGGAAGGGCTGGAAACACCATATATTTT	CASSPSQGRAGNTIYF
TRBV29-1	TRBJ2-7	once	TRBD1	TGCAGCGTTGAAGAGACAGGGAATCCCTACGAGCAGTACTTC	CSVEETGNPYEQYF
TRBV4-1	TRBJ1-2	NA	TRBD1	TGCGCCAGCAGCCAATTGACCCGGGGCAGGGGGTACTATGGCTACACCTTC	CASSQLTRGRGYYGYTF
TRBV15	TRBJ2-3	NA	TRBD2	TGTGCCACCAGCGGCCTGGAGGCGGGAGTGGAAGATACGCAGTATTTT	CATSGLEAGVEDTQYF
TRBV6-2/TRBV6-3	TRBJ2-5	few	NA	TGTGCCAGCAGTTCCGCCCTAGTACCCCAGTACTTC	CASSSALVPQYF
TRBV19	TRBJ2-5	NA	TRBD1	TGTGCCAGTAGTACGGCAGGGGGCGCATCGGAGACCCAGTACTTC	CASSTAGGASETQYF
TRBV15	TRBJ1-4	NA	NA	TGTGCCACCAGCAGGGACCGGGGGGCCGAAAAACTGTTTTTT	CATSRDRGAEKLFF
TRBV10-3	TRBJ1-1	once	NA	TGTGCCATCACCGAACAAGAGAACACTGAAGCTTTCTTT	CAITEQENTEAFF
TRBV27	TRBJ1-5	once	TRBD1	TGTGCCAGCACTCCCGGGACAGGGGGCAAACAGCCCCAGCATTTT	CASTPGTGGKQPQHF
TRBV5-5	TRBJ1-4	once	TRBD1	TGTGCCAGCAGCGGGCGGGGACAGCTAGTTGAAAAACTGTTTTTT	CASSGRGQLVEKLFF
TRBV7-3	TRBJ2-3	NA	NA	TGTGCCAGCAGCCCCCACTGGGACTCCAACACAGATACGCAGTATTTT	CASSPHWDSNTDTQYF
TRBV29-1	TRBJ2-3	NA	NA	TGCAGCGTTGAAGATTTTTGGCGGGAAGGCACAGATACGCAGTATTTT	CSVEDFWREGTDTQYF
TRBV10-1	TRBJ2-3	NA	NA	TGCGCCAGCAGCAGGGGTGACAGAAGGGGAACAGATACGCAGTATTTT	CASSRGDRRGTDTQYF
TRBV11-2	TRBJ2-1	NA	NA	TGTGCCAGCAGCTTAGTGTGGGGCCGGGGGGCCTCCTACAATGAGCAGTTCTTC	CASSLVWGRGASYNEQFF
TRBV3-1/TRBV3-2	TRBJ2-5	NA	TRBD2	TGTGCCAGCAGCCAAGATGGGGTTACTAGCGGGAGCGGCCCCGCTCAAGAGACCCAGTACTTC	CASSQDGVTSGSGPAQETQYF
TRBV6-6	TRBJ1-1	NA	NA	TGTGCCAGCAGTCTTACTCGGCGGGTCACCAGAGGGACTGAAGCTTTCTTT	CASSLTRRVTRGTEAFF
TRBV5-1	TRBJ2-7	NA	NA	TGCGCCAGCAGACCTCATAAGGGAAGGGAGTATGACGAGCAGTACTTC	CASRPHKGREYDEQYF
TRBV18	TRBJ1-2	NA	TRBD1	TGTGCCAGCTCACCAACGGGGACAGGAGATGGCTACACCTTC	CASSPTGTGDGYTF
TRBV29-1	TRBJ2-7	NA	NA	TGCAGCGTCCTAGTAGGGGGAGGGTCCTACGAGCAGTACTTC	CSVLVGGGSYEQYF
TRBV7-2	TRBJ2-2	once	NA	TGTGCCAGCAGCCACCGGGAAAGGGGGGGCGGGGAGCTGTTTTTT	CASSHRERGGGELFF
TRBV6-1	TRBJ1-2	once	NA	TGTGCCAGCAGTGAAGGACGGGACTATGGCTACACCTTC	CASSEGRDYGYTF
TRBV12-3/TRBV12-4	TRBJ1-1	once	TRBD1	TGTGCCAGCAGGGACAGGTACACTGAAGCTTTCTTT	CASRDRYTEAFF
TRBV10-3	TRBJ2-5	NA	TRBD1	TGTGCCATCAGTGAAGGGACAGGGGGCGTAGAGACCCAGTACTTC	CAISEGTGGVETQYF
TRBV29-1	TRBJ1-2	NA	TRBD1	TGCAGCGGGGGGACAGGGTCAGATGGCTACACCTTC	CSGGTGSDGYTF
TRBV4-1	TRBJ2-5	NA	NA	TGCGCCAGCAGCCGGGCGGCGGGGCAGGTTGAGACCCAGTACTTC	CASSRAAGQVETQYF